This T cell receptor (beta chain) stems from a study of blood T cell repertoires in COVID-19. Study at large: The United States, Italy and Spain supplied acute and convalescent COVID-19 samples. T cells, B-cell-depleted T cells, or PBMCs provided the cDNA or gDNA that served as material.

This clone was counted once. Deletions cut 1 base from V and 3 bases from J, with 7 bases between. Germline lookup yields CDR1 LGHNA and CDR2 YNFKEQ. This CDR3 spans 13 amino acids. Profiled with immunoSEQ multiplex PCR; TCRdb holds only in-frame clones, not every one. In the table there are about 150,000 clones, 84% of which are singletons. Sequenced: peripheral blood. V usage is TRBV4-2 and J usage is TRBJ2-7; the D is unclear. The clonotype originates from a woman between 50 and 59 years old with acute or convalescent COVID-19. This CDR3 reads CASSQVAYYEQYF. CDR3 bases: TGTGCCAGCAGCCAAGTCGCCTACTACGAGCAGTACTTC.